This T cell receptor beta chain was captured in a study of control samples from healthy donors and cancer patients. Generated by immunoSEQ multiplex PCR, the TCRdb table keeps only in-frame clones and is missing some. This table has 200,000 or so clones, around 90% appearing once. Germline CDR1 reads MNHEY; CDR2 reads SVGAGI. The CDR3 loop spans 14 amino acids. V dropped 6 bases and J dropped 0 bases, with 11 bases sitting between them. This clonotype was sampled from a young man in good health. The specimen sequenced was blood. V gene TRBV6-5 combines with J gene TRBJ1-1; D ambiguous. CDR3 in amino acids: CASSQVGLNTEAFF. Here the CDR3 DNA reads TGTGCCAGCAGCCAAGTCGGGCTGAACACTGAAGCTTTCTTT.